This TCR beta chain was observed in a study of breast tumors, draining lymph nodes, adjacent tissues. The study, taken as a whole, reports: Luminal-like breast cancer showed significantly higher tumor–nontumor repertoire similarity than basal-like. Compared with lymph nodes, tumors were less diverse; compared with nontumor tissue, more. The data were judged consistent with most tumor T cells coming from lymph node and expanding in tumor.

The lymph nodes were axillary draining lymph nodes from breast cancer patients. Via MiXCR, TCRdb re-called the multiplex PCR reads, giving one row per CDR3 protein. The repertoire holds about 230,000 distinct CDR3 sequences, with approximately 31% as singletons. The CDR3 is 11 residues long. The V gene's germline CDR1 is SQVTM and CDR2 ANQGSEA. V was shortened by 8 bases and J by 13 bases, with 18 bases between the two germline ends. With regard to this clonotype: Its antigen is as yet unknown.

The sequencing sample was made of axillary lymph node tissue. The receptor was isolated from a female donor with breast cancer. Some clones in this sample may be carry-over from other donors' samples. The V call is TRBV29-1, the J call TRBJ2-1; no definite D call. CDR3 protein: CSLGPTQLQFF. CDR3 nucleotides: TGCAGCTTGGGCCCCACCCAACTTCAGTTCTTC.